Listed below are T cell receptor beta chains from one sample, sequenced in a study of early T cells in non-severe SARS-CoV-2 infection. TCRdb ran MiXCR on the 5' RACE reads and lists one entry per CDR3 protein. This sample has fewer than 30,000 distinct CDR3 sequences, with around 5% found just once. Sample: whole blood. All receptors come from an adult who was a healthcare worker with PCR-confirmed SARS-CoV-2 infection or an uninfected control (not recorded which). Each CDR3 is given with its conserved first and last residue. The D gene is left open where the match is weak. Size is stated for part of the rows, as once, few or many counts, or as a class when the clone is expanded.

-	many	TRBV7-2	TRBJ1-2	CASSLDLSRSRDYGYTF	TGTGCCAGCAGCTTAGATTTAAGCCGGAGCCGTGACTATGGCTACACCTTC
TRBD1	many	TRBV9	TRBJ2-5	CASSPRWTGGETQYF	TGTGCCAGCAGCCCCCGTTGGACAGGGGGCGAGACCCAGTACTTC
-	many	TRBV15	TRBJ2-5	CATSRDVETQYF	TGTGCCACCAGCAGAGACGTTGAGACCCAGTACTTC
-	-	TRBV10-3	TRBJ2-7	CAISESAGRSHEQYF	TGTGCCATCAGTGAGTCGGCAGGGAGGTCCCACGAGCAGTACTTC
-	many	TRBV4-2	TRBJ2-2	CASSQEGTRSRAGELFF	TGTGCCAGCAGCCAAGAGGGGACACGTTCAAGGGCCGGGGAGCTGTTTTTT
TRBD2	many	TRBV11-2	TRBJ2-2	CASSMGLQNTGELFF	TGTGCCAGCAGCATGGGACTACAAAACACCGGGGAGCTGTTTTTT
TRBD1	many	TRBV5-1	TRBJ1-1	CASGQGATMNTEAFF	TGCGCCAGCGGACAGGGGGCGACGATGAACACTGAAGCTTTCTTT
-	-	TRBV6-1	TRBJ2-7	CASSEVGGGYEQYF	TGTGCCAGCAGTGAAGTGGGGGGCGGCTACGAGCAGTACTTC
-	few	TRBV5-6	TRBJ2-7	CASSLGNFDEQYF	TGTGCCAGCAGCTTGGGTAACTTTGACGAGCAGTACTTC
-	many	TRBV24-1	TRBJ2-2	CATSDSPGAGVNTGELFF	TGTGCCACCAGTGATTCCCCCGGGGCAGGGGTGAACACCGGGGAGCTGTTTTTT
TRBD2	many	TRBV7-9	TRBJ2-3	CASSLGGLGVGDTQYF	TGTGCCAGCAGCTTAGGGGGACTAGGCGTAGGGGATACGCAGTATTTT
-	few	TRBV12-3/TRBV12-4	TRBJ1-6	CASGGSSYNSPLHF	TGTGCCAGCGGGGGGAGCTCCTATAATTCACCCCTCCACTTT
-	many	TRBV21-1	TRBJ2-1	CATSPQMEGAYNEQFF	TGTGCCACCTCACCTCAGATGGAGGGGGCCTACAATGAGCAGTTCTTC
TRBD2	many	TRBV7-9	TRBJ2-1	CASTPIWASGTGEQFF	TGTGCCAGCACCCCCATATGGGCTAGCGGGACTGGTGAGCAGTTCTTC
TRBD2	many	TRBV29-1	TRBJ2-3	CSVVQASGPLSAQYF	TGCAGCGTTGTTCAGGCTAGCGGACCCCTTTCCGCGCAGTATTTT
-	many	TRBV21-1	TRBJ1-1	CASSKAQGGWNTEAFF	TGTGCCAGCAGCAAAGCGCAGGGAGGGTGGAACACTGAAGCTTTCTTT
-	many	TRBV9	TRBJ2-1	CASSVLAANNEQFF	TGTGCCAGCAGCGTTTTAGCGGCAAACAATGAGCAGTTCTTC
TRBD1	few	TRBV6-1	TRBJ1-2	CASSEGWTGNGYTF	TGTGCCAGCAGTGAAGGATGGACAGGGAATGGCTACACCTTC
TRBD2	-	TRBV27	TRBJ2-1	CASSSLGLANYNEQFF	TGTGCCAGCAGTTCGCTGGGACTAGCGAATTACAATGAGCAGTTCTTC
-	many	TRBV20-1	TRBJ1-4	CSARDGREKLFF	TGCAGTGCTAGAGATGGGAGAGAAAAACTGTTTTTT
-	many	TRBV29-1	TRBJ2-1	CSAIERPQKIYNEQFF	TGCAGCGCTATCGAGCGTCCCCAAAAGATCTACAATGAGCAGTTCTTC
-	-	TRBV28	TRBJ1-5	CASTDGGINQPQHF	TGTGCCAGCACCGATGGGGGTATAAATCAGCCCCAGCATTTT
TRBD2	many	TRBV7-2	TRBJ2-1	CASSRYTGTNTPYGEQFF	TGTGCCAGCAGCCGCTATACCGGGACTAACACCCCATACGGTGAGCAGTTCTTC
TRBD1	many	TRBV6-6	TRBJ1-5	CASSWTGGNQPQHF	TGTGCCAGCAGTTGGACAGGGGGCAATCAGCCCCAGCATTTT
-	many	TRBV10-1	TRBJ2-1	CASSERAYNEQFF	TGCGCCAGCAGTGAAAGAGCCTACAATGAGCAGTTCTTC
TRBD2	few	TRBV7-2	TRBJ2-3	CASSYLAGGTDTQYF	TGTGCCAGCAGCTACCTAGCGGGAGGTACAGATACGCAGTATTTT
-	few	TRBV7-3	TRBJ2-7	CASSWGGGYEQYF	TGTGCCAGCAGCTGGGGGGGCGGCTACGAGCAGTACTTC
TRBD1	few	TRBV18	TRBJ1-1	CASSPPQGGMAFF	TGTGCCAGCTCACCACCCCAGGGGGGTATGGCTTTCTTT
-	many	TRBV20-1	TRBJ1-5	CSARGWDNQPQHF	TGCAGTGCTAGAGGTTGGGATAATCAGCCCCAGCATTTT
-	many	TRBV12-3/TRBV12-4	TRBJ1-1	CASSRRDTEAFF	TGTGCCAGCAGTCGTCGGGACACTGAAGCTTTCTTT
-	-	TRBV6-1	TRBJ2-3	CASSVEFSREDTQYF	TGTGCCAGCAGTGTAGAGTTCAGTCGGGAAGATACGCAGTATTTT
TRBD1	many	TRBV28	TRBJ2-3	CASSFRDRQSTDTQYF	TGTGCCAGCAGTTTCCGGGACAGGCAAAGCACAGATACGCAGTATTTT
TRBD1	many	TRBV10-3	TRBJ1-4	CAISESGTGVGEKLFF	TGTGCCATCAGTGAGTCCGGGACAGGGGTTGGAGAAAAACTGTTTTTT
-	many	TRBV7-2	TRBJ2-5	CASSAWGGKSETQYF	TGTGCCAGCAGCGCTTGGGGCGGGAAGTCAGAGACCCAGTACTTC
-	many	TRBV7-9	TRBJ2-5	CASSLGQDLQETQYF	TGTGCCAGCAGCTTAGGACAGGATCTGCAGGAGACCCAGTACTTC
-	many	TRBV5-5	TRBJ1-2	CASSSGTFDGYTF	TGTGCCAGCAGCTCCGGGACGTTCGACGGCTACACCTTC
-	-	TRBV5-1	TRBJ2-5	CASSSPFVGDQETQYF	TGCGCCAGCAGCTCACCCTTTGTCGGGGATCAAGAGACCCAGTACTTC
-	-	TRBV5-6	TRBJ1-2	CASGVGVGLLYGYTF	TGTGCCAGCGGCGTTGGTGTAGGACTCCTCTATGGCTACACCTTC
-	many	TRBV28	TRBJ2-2	CATLERASTGELFF	TGTGCCACCTTAGAGCGGGCCTCCACCGGGGAGCTGTTTTTT
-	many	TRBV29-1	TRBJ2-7	CSVVAVFSYEQYF	TGCAGCGTTGTAGCAGTTTTCTCCTACGAGCAGTACTTC
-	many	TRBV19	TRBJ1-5	CASSIGFGNQPQHF	TGTGCCAGTAGTATAGGTTTTGGGAATCAGCCCCAGCATTTT
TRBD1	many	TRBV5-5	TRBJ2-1	CASSKDRISLEFSYNEQFF	TGTGCCAGCAGCAAGGACAGGATCTCTCTTGAATTCTCCTACAATGAGCAGTTCTTC
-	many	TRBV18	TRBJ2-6	CASSPQGVFFSGANVLTF	TGTGCCAGCTCACCACAGGGGGTCTTCTTCTCTGGGGCCAACGTCCTGACTTTC
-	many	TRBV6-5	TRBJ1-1	CASSPTPPTEAFF	TGTGCCAGCAGCCCGACCCCCCCCACTGAAGCTTTCTTT
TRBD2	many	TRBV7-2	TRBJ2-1	CASSSQRGSEQFF	TGTGCCAGCAGCTCGCAGCGGGGGTCTGAGCAGTTCTTC
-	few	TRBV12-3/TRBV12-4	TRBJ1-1	CASSFQEMNTEAFF	TGTGCCAGCAGTTTTCAGGAGATGAACACTGAAGCTTTCTTT
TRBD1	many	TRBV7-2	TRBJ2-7	CASSSGRGQGRSYEQYF	TGTGCCAGCAGCTCGGGAAGGGGGCAAGGACGCTCCTACGAGCAGTACTTC
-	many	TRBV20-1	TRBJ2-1	CSARSDLQGNEQFF	TGCAGTGCTAGGTCGGACCTCCAAGGGAATGAGCAGTTCTTC
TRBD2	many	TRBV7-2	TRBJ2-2	CASSTPGLGRGELFF	TGTGCCAGCAGTACACCGGGACTAGGCAGGGGGGAGCTGTTTTTT
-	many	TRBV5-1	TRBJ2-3	CASSYPYRQTTDTQYF	TGCGCCAGCAGCTACCCTTACCGACAGACCACAGATACGCAGTATTTT
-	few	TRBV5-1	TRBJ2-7	CASSLGAGLLDEQYF	TGCGCCAGCAGCTTGGGGGCAGGCTTATTGGACGAGCAGTACTTC
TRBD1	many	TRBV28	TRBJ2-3	CASSFADRGDADTQYF	TGTGCCAGCAGTTTCGCGGACAGGGGGGATGCAGATACGCAGTATTTT
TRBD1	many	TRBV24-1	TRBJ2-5	CATSGTGQETQYF	TGTGCCACCAGTGGGACAGGACAAGAGACCCAGTACTTC
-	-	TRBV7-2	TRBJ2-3	CASSLRSGGFTTSTDTQYF	TGTGCCAGCAGCTTAAGGTCCGGTGGGTTTACTACAAGCACAGATACGCAGTATTTT
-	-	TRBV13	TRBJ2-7	CASSSSSTSYEQYF	TGTGCCAGCAGCTCCTCCAGTACCTCCTACGAGCAGTACTTC
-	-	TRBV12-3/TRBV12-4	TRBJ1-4	CASSLGGNNEKLFF	TGTGCCAGCAGTTTGGGAGGGAATAACGAAAAACTGTTTTTT
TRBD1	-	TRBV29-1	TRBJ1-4	CSAQGVTNEKLFF	TGCAGCGCCCAGGGGGTAACTAATGAAAAACTGTTTTTT
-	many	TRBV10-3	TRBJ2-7	CAISESPASYEQYF	TGTGCCATCAGTGAGTCCCCGGCCTCCTACGAGCAGTACTTC
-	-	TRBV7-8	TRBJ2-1	CASSYLADPLYNEQFF	TGTGCCAGCAGCTACTTAGCGGACCCGTTATACAATGAGCAGTTCTTC
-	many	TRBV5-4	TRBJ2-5	CASSPVQQETQYF	TGTGCCAGCAGCCCGGTACAGCAAGAGACCCAGTACTTC